The rows below give T cell receptor beta chains drawn from one sample of a study of T cell changes during pregnancy in multiple sclerosis. Produced via immunoSEQ multiplex PCR; TCRdb's table is partial and in-frame only. In the table there are approximately 32,000 clones, around 90% of which are singletons. The sequencing used CD8+ T cells from peripheral blood mononuclear cells, collected in the first trimester of pregnancy. Receptors were obtained from a female donor with multiple sclerosis, enrolled in a pregnancy study. The CDR3 runs from the conserved cysteine through the conserved F or W. D genes are given only for firm matches. Some rows have no size entry. The others give once, few or many, or a class for an expanded clone.

j_call,clone_size,d_call,v_call,cdr3_nt,cdr3_aa
TRBJ2-1,-,TRBD2,TRBV9,TGTGCCAGCAGCGTAGGCCAGCGGGAGGTCGATGAGCAGTTCTTC,CASSVGQREVDEQFF
TRBJ2-7,-,-,TRBV19,TGTGCCAGTAGTAACAACCGACAGGTTTTTTACGAGCAGTACTTC,CASSNNRQVFYEQYF
TRBJ2-1,-,-,TRBV5-6,TGTGCCAGCAGCTTGGCCGAAAGGGGGGGCAATGAGCAGTTCTTC,CASSLAERGGNEQFF
TRBJ2-7,-,-,TRBV6-5,TGTGCCAGCAGTTACAGGTGGACATCCTACGAGCAGTACTTC,CASSYRWTSYEQYF
TRBJ1-2,-,-,TRBV7-9,TGTGCCAGCAGCTTTTCCGGGGGGCTAAACTATGGCTACACCTTC,CASSFSGGLNYGYTF
TRBJ2-7,-,-,TRBV18,TGTGCCAGCTCACCCGGAGCAGGGTTGGACGAGCAGTACTTC,CASSPGAGLDEQYF
TRBJ2-1,-,-,TRBV30,TGTGCCTGGAGTTGGGGCGGCGAGCAGTTCTTC,CAWSWGGEQFF
TRBJ2-5,-,TRBD2,TRBV6-5,TGTGCCAGCAGCCCCGGGGGGGGCTCAGGAGAGACCCAGTACTTC,CASSPGGGSGETQYF
TRBJ1-1,-,TRBD1,TRBV13,TGTGCCAGCAGCCCAGATACAGGGGGCGGGACTGAAGCTTTCTTT,CASSPDTGGGTEAFF
TRBJ2-3,-,TRBD1,TRBV9,TGTGCCAGCAGCGGGGACAGATCCCCTAGCACAGATACGCAGTATTTT,CASSGDRSPSTDTQYF
TRBJ2-1,-,-,TRBV6-6,TGTGCCAGCAGTTACACTAACTATGAGCAGTTCTTC,CASSYTNYEQFF
TRBJ2-2,-,-,TRBV29-1,TGCAGCGTTGTAGCAAACACCGGGGAGCTGTTTTTT,CSVVANTGELFF
TRBJ2-3,-,TRBD2,TRBV6-4,TGTGCCAGCAGTGCCTGGCCTAGCGGGAGAGTTTCCGATACGCAGTATTTT,CASSAWPSGRVSDTQYF
TRBJ2-3,-,-,TRBV28,TGTGCCAGCAGTTTACCCCGTCGGTCTGGTGATACGCAGTATTTT,CASSLPRRSGDTQYF
TRBJ1-3,-,-,TRBV27,TGTGCCAGCAGTTTAAGAGGGGCAGGGGTCGGAAACACCATATATTTT,CASSLRGAGVGNTIYF
TRBJ2-1,few,TRBD2,TRBV30,TGTGCCTGGAGTGTACTAGCGGTCTTCTACAATGAGCAGTTCTTC,CAWSVLAVFYNEQFF
TRBJ2-7,-,-,TRBV5-4,TGTGCCAGCAGCTCCAACGAGGTCCCCGAGCAGTACTTC,CASSSNEVPEQYF
TRBJ2-7,-,TRBD1,TRBV5-8,TGTGCCAGCAGCTCATGGACAGGGGATTTCTCCGAGCAGTACTTC,CASSSWTGDFSEQYF
TRBJ2-7,-,-,TRBV6-5,TGTGCCAGCAGTTACTCTGCAGAAACCTACGAGCAGTACTTC,CASSYSAETYEQYF
TRBJ2-3,-,-,TRBV6-5,TGTGCCAGCAGTTACGACAGGCCCAAATTCACAGATACGCAGTATTTT,CASSYDRPKFTDTQYF
TRBJ1-1,-,-,TRBV5-1,TGCGCCAGCAGCCCAGGGGAGACTGAAGCTTTCTTT,CASSPGETEAFF
TRBJ2-4,-,TRBD1,TRBV6-4,TGTGCCAGCAGTGAAACCTCAGGGGGAGCCAAAAACATTCAGTACTTC,CASSETSGGAKNIQYF
TRBJ1-2,-,-,TRBV7-9,TGTGCCAGCAGCTTAGAAAGGGGCGCTTTGAATGGCTACACCTTC,CASSLERGALNGYTF
TRBJ1-1,-,-,TRBV5-1,TGCGCCAGCAGCCTCATGGGGGGGGCGAACACTGAAGCTTTCTTT,CASSLMGGANTEAFF
TRBJ2-1,-,-,TRBV4-1,TGCGCCAGCAGCCAAGAAAAAGGCCTAGCGTCAGAGCAGTTCTTC,CASSQEKGLASEQFF
TRBJ2-5,-,TRBD1,TRBV7-9,TGTGCCAGCAGACCCGACAGGGGCCAAGAGACCCAGTACTTC,CASRPDRGQETQYF
TRBJ2-5,-,TRBD1,TRBV7-9,TGTGCCAGCAGCCCCGTCGTACAGGGGACGGTTTCCGAGACCCAGTACTTC,CASSPVVQGTVSETQYF
TRBJ2-7,-,TRBD1,TRBV14,TGTGCCAGCAGCCGCCTAGAGGGACAGGGGGCGTTGTACGAGCAGTACTTC,CASSRLEGQGALYEQYF
TRBJ2-1,-,TRBD2,TRBV18,TGTGCCAGCTCACCATCAGCGGGAGGCCACTTCAATGAGCAGTTCTTC,CASSPSAGGHFNEQFF
TRBJ2-3,-,TRBD1,TRBV29-1,TGCAGCGTTGAAACAGGGGCGGAAGATACGCAGTATTTT,CSVETGAEDTQYF
TRBJ2-7,-,TRBD2,TRBV4-1,TGCGCCAGCAGCCAAGAGGGCGGGAGCTACGAGCAGTACTTC,CASSQEGGSYEQYF
TRBJ1-2,-,-,TRBV5-6,TGTGCCAGCAGCTTGCATGGGGCAGGGAATGGCTACACCTTC,CASSLHGAGNGYTF